The 17 T cell receptor beta chains below all came from one sample that was sequenced in a study of T cells after yellow fever vaccination. A single record per CDR3 protein comes from TCRdb applying MiXCR to the 5' RACE reads. The table has a few hundred thousand distinct CDR3 sequences, about 7.8% seen once. The sequencing used PBMCs, collected approximately 40 days after the first yellow fever vaccination. The receptors were gathered from a man between 18 and 35 years old who received the YFV17D yellow fever vaccine.

In this sample, this clonotype turned up many times. This chain links TRBV12-3 or TRBV12-4 with TRBJ1-1; D not certain. V lost 2 bases and J 1 base, leaving 5 bases between the germline ends. The CDR3 spans 13 residues. The CDR3 DNA reads TGTGCCAGCAGTTTACCTCCGAACACTGAAGCTTTCTTT. It translates to CASSLPPNTEAFF.

This clonotype was detected only a few times. This rearrangement joins TRBV12-3 or TRBV12-4 to TRBJ2-7; 7 nucleotides agree with TRBD1. CDR3 length equals 12 residues. J gave up 6 bases and V 5 bases, and 4 bases lay outside the gene matches. This chain's CDR3 is CASSPTGVEQYF. For the CDR3, the DNA is TGTGCCAGCAGTCCCACAGGGGTCGAGCAGTACTTC.

The rearrangement uses TRBV6-1 and TRBJ1-1, with 8 bases aligning to TRBD1. This CDR3 has 14 amino acids. The trim removed 6 bases at V and 8 bases at J, leaving 11 bases unmatched. Looked up from germline, CDR1 is MNHNS and CDR2 is SASEGT. Written as DNA, the CDR3 is TGTGCCAGCAGACGACAGGGGACAAGGTCCGAAGCTTTCTTT. Translating gives CASRRQGTRSEAFF.

The DNA of the CDR3 is TGTGCCAGCAGTCCTGGTCGGGGGGGCCGCACTGAAGCTTTCTTT. This sequence encodes CASSPGRGGRTEAFF. The rearrangement links TRBV6-2 or TRBV6-3 to TRBJ1-1, with D tentatively TRBD1 (6 bases). The CDR3 has 15 residues. Germline lookup yields CDR1 MNHEY and CDR2 SVGEGT. V was pared by 5 bases and J by 4 bases, with 17 bases between.

The gene calls are TRBV20-1 and TRBJ2-1; D is possibly TRBD1 or TRBD2 (5 bases each). Germline lookup yields CDR1 DFQATT and CDR2 SNEGSKA (reference sequence). Trimming cost V 5 bases and J 6 bases, with 26 bases left between them. CDR3 size: 17 residues. The CDR3 sequence: CSALPPVGTVRINEQFF. CDR3 DNA sequence: TGCAGTGCTCTTCCTCCGGTGGGGACGGTACGAATCAATGAGCAGTTCTTC.

This clonotype was recorded many times. V usage is TRBV7-2 and J usage is TRBJ1-2, with D unclear. Per the germline V gene, CDR1 is SGHTA and CDR2 is FQGNSA. Trimming pared 3 bases from V and 5 bases from J, leaving 13 bases between. The CDR3 loop spans 14 amino acids. CDR3 region: CASSLFEFGYGYTF. The CDR3, as DNA: TGTGCCAGCAGCTTGTTTGAGTTTGGTTATGGCTACACCTTC.

This clonotype came up a few times. This chain links TRBV7-2 with TRBJ1-1; possibly TRBD1 for D (5 bases). CDR3 size: 13 residues. The V end was cut by 6 bases, the J end by 3 bases, with 11 bases between. CDR1 and CDR2 (germline): SGHTA, FQGNSA. In nucleotides, the CDR3 is TGTGCCAGCAGTACACAGGAGGACACTGAAGCTTTCTTT. It yields the protein CASSTQEDTEAFF. Based on the CDR3 plus reference TRBV7-2 and TRBJ1-1, the full variable domain is GAGVSQSPSNKVTEKGKDVELRCDPISGHTALYWYRQSLGQGLEFLIYFQGNSAPDKSGLPSDRFSAERTGGSVSTLTIQRTQQEDSAVYLCASSTQEDTEAFFGQGTRLTVV.

This clonotype was observed a handful of times. The V call is TRBV7-2, the J call TRBJ2-1; 7 nucleotides align to TRBD2. Germline V gives CDR1 SGHTA, CDR2 FQGNSA. The CDR3 contains 16 residues. J gave up 4 bases and V 3 bases, and 9 bases lay outside the gene matches. CDR3 sequence (DNA): TGTGCCAGCAGCTTCGGGACGGGGGGACCTTACAATGAGCAGTTCTTC. Translated: CASSFGTGGPYNEQFF.

V is TRBV7-2 and J is TRBJ1-3; the D is unclear. The germline gives CDR1 SGHTA, CDR2 FQGNSA. Trimming took off 3 bases at V and 0 bases at J, with 9 bases between the two ends. The CDR3 length is 15 residues. CDR3 amino acids: CASSFMSRSGNTIYF. The DNA of the CDR3 is TGTGCCAGCAGCTTTATGTCTCGCTCTGGAAACACCATATATTTT.

This chain joins TRBV5-4 and TRBJ1-1; D is ambiguous. The CDR3 runs 15 residues. V was clipped by 4 bases and J by 0 bases, with 13 bases between them. The germline gives CDR1 SGHNT, CDR2 YYREEE (reference sequence). The DNA of the CDR3 is TGTGCCAGCAGCCCTTCGGGAACCATGAACACTGAAGCTTTCTTT. Amino acids: CASSPSGTMNTEAFF.

This clonotype showed up just a few times. This chain links TRBV18 with TRBJ2-5, with D possibly matching TRBD2 (5 bases). V was trimmed by 2 bases and J by 2 bases, leaving 9 bases between them. The CDR3 spans 14 residues. Germline V CDR1 and CDR2: KGHSH, LQKENI. The CDR3 DNA reads as TGTGCCAGCTCACCAGGACTGTTACAAGAGACCCAGTACTTC. Translated, it gives CASSPGLLQETQYF. Using reference TRBV18 and TRBJ2-5 for the parts outside the CDR3, the full variable domain is NAGVMQNPRHLVRRRGQEARLRCSPMKGHSHVYWYRQLPEEGLKFMVYLQKENIIDESGMPKERFSAEFPKEGPSILRIQQVVRGDSAAYFCASSPGLLQETQYFGPGTRLLVL.

In its sample, this clonotype was seen many times. The chain recombines TRBV19 with TRBJ2-1; the match to TRBD2 covers 11 bases. Germline lookup yields CDR1 LNHDA and CDR2 SQIVND (reference sequence). CDR3 length equals 15 residues. The V segment lost 7 bases and the J segment 5 bases; nucleotides outside the gene matches: 7. The CDR3 protein is CASNLAGGINNEQFF. CDR3 nucleotides: TGTGCCAGTAATCTAGCGGGGGGCATCAACAATGAGCAGTTCTTC. The whole variable domain, remainder taken from reference TRBV19 and TRBJ2-1, is DGGITQSPKYLFRKEGQNVTLSCEQNLNHDAMYWYRQDPGQGLRLIYYSQIVNDFQKGDIAEGYSVSREKKESFPLTVTSAQKNPTAFYLCASNLAGGINNEQFFGPGTRLTVL.

This clonotype showed up just a few times. The rearrangement uses TRBV4-1 and TRBJ2-1, with D possibly TRBD2 on 5 matching bases. Trimming took off 0 bases at V and 1 base at J, with 16 bases between the two ends. The CDR3 runs to 18 residues. CDR1 is MGHRA and CDR2 is YSYEKL in the germline V gene. The CDR3 bases are TGCGCCAGCAGCCAAGAATTGAAGGGCGGGCATTCCTACAATGAGCAGTTCTTC. It codes for CASSQELKGGHSYNEQFF.

The chain combines TRBV4-3 with TRBJ2-1; 9 positions agree with TRBD1. The CDR3 has 15 residues. The ends lost 2 bases at V and 8 bases at J; junction bases unmatched: 7. The germline CDR1 and CDR2 sequences are LGHNA and YSLEER. The CDR3, as DNA: TGCGCCAGCAGCCAACGACAGGGGGGATATCATGAGCAGTTCTTC. This gives the protein CASSQRQGGYHEQFF.

This clonotype was counted between two and nine times. The rearrangement joins TRBV7-2 to TRBJ1-6; D gene uncertain. With 4 bases removed from V and 10 bases from J, the gap between germline ends came to 14 bases. Germline lookup yields CDR1 SGHTA and CDR2 FQGNSA. The CDR3 is 14 amino acids. In DNA, the CDR3 is TGTGCCAGCAGCTCGAGACGTTTGTGGTCACCCCTCCACTTT. As protein: CASSSRRLWSPLHF.

The chain employs TRBV14 and TRBJ2-3, with D perhaps TRBD1 (5 bases). The CDR3 has 13 residues. Germline CDR1 is SGHDN and CDR2 is FVKESK. Trimming left V 4 bases short and J 9 bases short, with 14 bases between. Here the CDR3 reads CASSPSGIGTQYF. DNA of the CDR3: TGTGCCAGCAGCCCATCAGGGATTGGGACGCAGTATTTT.

In its sample, this clonotype was seen many times. The chain combines TRBV5-1 with TRBJ2-7; the match to TRBD2 covers 10 bases. The CDR3 runs to 15 residues. With V trimmed by 3 bases and J by 3 bases, 6 bases remained unmatched. CDR1 and CDR2 (germline): SGHRS, YFSETQ. The CDR3 here is CASSYGTSGVYEQYF. CDR3 nucleotides: TGCGCCAGCAGCTACGGTACTAGCGGGGTCTACGAGCAGTACTTC.